Presented here are 11 T cell receptor beta chains from one specimen sequenced in a study of blood T cell repertoires in COVID-19. Sequencing used immunoSEQ multiplex PCR; TCRdb keeps in-frame clones, though not all of them. The table shows some 100,000 clones, with approximately 80% occurring only once. Sequenced: peripheral blood. Receptors originate from a man between 65 and 79 years old with acute or convalescent COVID-19.

The DNA of the CDR3 is TGTGCCAGCAGTTACTTCGGGACTAGTTCCTACGAGCAGTACTTC. The encoded protein is CASSYFGTSSYEQYF. The rearrangement joins TRBV6-5 to TRBJ2-7, with 8 bases identical to TRBD2. This CDR3 has 15 residues. CDR1 is MNHEY, CDR2 SVGAGI, per germline. V lost 1 base, J lost 1 base, and 3 bases stayed unmatched.

The chain recombines TRBV2 with TRBJ1-2; D might be TRBD1 (5 bases). The length of the CDR3 is 12 residues. V was clipped by 8 bases and J by 8 bases, with 15 bases between them. Germline V gene lookup returns CDR1 SNHLY and CDR2 FYNNEI. CDR3 region: CASSQRGGGYTF. The CDR3 bases are TGTGCCAGCTCACAGAGGGGAGGCGGCTACACCTTC.

This clone occurred once. This chain connects TRBV27 to TRBJ2-1; no clear D gene. Trimming cost V 5 bases and J 9 bases, with 11 bases left between them. CDR1 MNHEY and CDR2 SMNVEV come from the germline V gene (reference sequence). CDR3 length equals 12 residues. The CDR3 is CASSGRGGEQFF. The CDR3 bases are TGTGCCAGCAGTGGAAGAGGTGGTGAGCAGTTCTTC.

The chain joins TRBV6-5 to TRBJ1-2; weak D call: TRBD1 (5 bases). V was pared by 0 bases and J by 4 bases, with 6 bases between. There are 13 residues in the CDR3. Germline V gives CDR1 MNHEY, CDR2 SVGAGI. DNA of the CDR3: TGTGCCAGCAGTTACTCGGGGGGCTATGGCTACACCTTC. This translates into CASSYSGGYGYTF.

V is TRBV27 and J is TRBJ2-2, with 7 bases lining up with TRBD1. The V segment lost 5 bases and the J segment 5 bases; nucleotides outside the gene matches: 8. The germline CDR1 and CDR2 sequences are MNHEY and SMNVEV (reference sequence). The CDR3 sequence is 15 residues long. CDR3 protein: CASSNRQGATGELFF. CDR3 nucleotides: TGTGCCAGCAGTAACCGACAGGGAGCAACCGGGGAGCTGTTTTTT.

The chain combines TRBV14 with TRBJ1-4; the match to TRBD1 covers 9 bases. V shed 4 bases, J shed 6 bases, and the junction held 6 bases outside the gene matches. Germline loops: CDR1 SGHDN, CDR2 FVKESK. The CDR3 consists of 15 residues. CDR3 in amino acids: CASSPFYRGHEKLFF. The CDR3 DNA follows: TGTGCCAGCAGCCCCTTCTACAGGGGGCATGAAAAACTGTTTTTT. Full variable domain (missing parts from reference TRBV14 and TRBJ1-4): EAGVTQFPSHSVIEKGQTVTLRCDPISGHDNLYWYRRVMGKEIKFLLHFVKESKQDESGMPNNRFLAERTGGTYSTLKVQPAELEDSGVYFCASSPFYRGHEKLFFGSGTQLSVL.

The chain links TRBV13 to TRBJ1-1, with D possibly matching TRBD1 (6 bases). CDR3 length equals 15 residues. The germline CDR1 and CDR2 sequences are PRHDT and FYEKMQ (reference sequence). Trimming shortened V by 5 bases and J by 4 bases, and 17 bases separated the two germline ends. The DNA of the CDR3 is TGTGCCAGCAGCAGCATTGGGGGCGCGGGCACTGAAGCTTTCTTT. It encodes CASSSIGGAGTEAFF.

This chain links TRBV28 with TRBJ1-6; maybe TRBD1 (5 bases). CDR1 is MDHEN, CDR2 SYDVKM, per germline. V was pared by 5 bases and J by 9 bases, with 11 bases between. This CDR3 is 13 amino acids long. This CDR3 reads CASSGGGSSPLHF. The DNA of the CDR3 is TGTGCCAGCAGTGGCGGGGGTAGTTCACCCCTCCACTTT.

The rearrangement links TRBV9 to TRBJ2-1; 8 nucleotides line up with TRBD2. Germline trimming cut 6 bases from V and 10 bases from J; bases unmatched to any gene: 15. CDR1 is SGDLS and CDR2 is YYNGEE in the germline V gene. The CDR3 is 15 amino acids. As DNA, the CDR3 is TGTGCCAGCAAACCGGGACTAGGGGTATGGGGCGAGCAGTTCTTC. Translation: CASKPGLGVWGEQFF.

The V call is TRBV6-1, the J call TRBJ1-5; D ambiguous. Germline assignment: CDR1 MNHNS and CDR2 SASEGT. The CDR3 runs 13 residues. V lost 6 bases to trimming and J lost 2 bases, with 8 bases between them. The DNA for the CDR3 is TGTGCCAGCAGGGCTACAGGCAATCAGCCCCAGCATTTT. It is translated as CASRATGNQPQHF.

This chain links TRBV30 with TRBJ2-1, with 7 bases that match TRBD1. Germline V gene sequence: CDR1 GTSNPN, CDR2 SVGIG (reference sequence). The CDR3 is 12 residues long. Germline trimming cut 4 bases from V and 6 bases from J; bases unmatched to any gene: 3. The CDR3 nucleotides are TGTGCCTGGAACAGGGGCGTCAATGAGCAGTTCTTC. Translated: CAWNRGVNEQFF. Based on the CDR3 plus reference TRBV30 and TRBJ2-1, the full variable domain is SQTIHQWPATLVQPVGSPLSLECTVEGTSNPNLYWYRQAAGRGLQLLFYSVGIGQISSEVPQNLSASRPQDRQFILSSKKLLLSDSGFYLCAWNRGVNEQFFGPGTRLTVL.